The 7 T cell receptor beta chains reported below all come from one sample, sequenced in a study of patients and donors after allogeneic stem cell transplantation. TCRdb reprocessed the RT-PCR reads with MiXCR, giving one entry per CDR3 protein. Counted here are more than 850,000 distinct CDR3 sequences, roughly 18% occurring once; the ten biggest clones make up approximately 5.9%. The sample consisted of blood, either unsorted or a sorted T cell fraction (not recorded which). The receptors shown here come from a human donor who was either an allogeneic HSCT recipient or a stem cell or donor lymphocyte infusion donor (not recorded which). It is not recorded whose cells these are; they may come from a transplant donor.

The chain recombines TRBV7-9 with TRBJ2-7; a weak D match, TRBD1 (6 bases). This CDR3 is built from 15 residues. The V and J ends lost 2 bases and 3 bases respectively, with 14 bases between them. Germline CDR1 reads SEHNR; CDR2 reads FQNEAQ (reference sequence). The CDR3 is CASSLRPGGGYEQYF. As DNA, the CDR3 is TGTGCCAGCAGCTTAAGACCTGGGGGCGGCTACGAGCAGTACTTC. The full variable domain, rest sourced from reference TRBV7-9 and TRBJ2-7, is DTGVSQNPRHKITKRGQNVTFRCDPISEHNRLYWYRQTLGQGPEFLTYFQNEAQLEKSRLLSDRFSAERPKGSFSTLEIQRTEQGDSAMYLCASSLRPGGGYEQYFGPGTRLTVT.

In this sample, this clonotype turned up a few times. The CDR3 is CATSDLTGTGFGGELFF. CDR3 nucleotides: TGTGCCACCAGTGATTTAACCGGGACAGGGTTCGGAGGGGAGCTGTTTTTT. The chain links TRBV24-1 to TRBJ2-2; 9 bases line up with TRBD1. The CDR3 length is 17 residues. Germline-derived CDR1 and CDR2 are KGHDR and SFDVKD. V shed 1 base and J 8 bases; nucleotides not matched to a gene: 10.

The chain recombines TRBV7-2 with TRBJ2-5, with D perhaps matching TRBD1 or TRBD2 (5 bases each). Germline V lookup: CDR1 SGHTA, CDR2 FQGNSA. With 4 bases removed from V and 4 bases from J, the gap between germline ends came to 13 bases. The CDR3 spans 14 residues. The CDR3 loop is CASSSAGTLETQYF. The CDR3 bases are TGTGCCAGCAGCTCAGCCGGGACCCTAGAGACCCAGTACTTC.

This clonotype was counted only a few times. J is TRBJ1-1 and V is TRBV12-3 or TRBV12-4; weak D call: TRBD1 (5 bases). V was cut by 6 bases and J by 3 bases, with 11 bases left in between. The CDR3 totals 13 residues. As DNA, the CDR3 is TGTGCCAGCAGAAGTCGGGGGTACACTGAAGCTTTCTTT. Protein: CASRSRGYTEAFF.

CDR3 region: CASSPGYPGTSPNNEQFF. The CDR3 DNA reads as TGTGCCAGCAGCCCAGGCTACCCCGGGACTAGCCCTAACAATGAGCAGTTCTTC. The chain combines TRBV11-1 with TRBJ2-1; 9 bases line up with TRBD2. The J segment lost 5 bases and the V segment lost 5 bases, leaving 16 bases of the junction unmatched. The CDR3 length is 18 residues. Germline V gives CDR1 SGHAT, CDR2 FQDESV (reference sequence).

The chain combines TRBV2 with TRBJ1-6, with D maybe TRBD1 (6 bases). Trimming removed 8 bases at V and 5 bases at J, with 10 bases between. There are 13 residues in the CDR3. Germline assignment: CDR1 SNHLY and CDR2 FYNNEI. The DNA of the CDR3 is TGTGCCAGCGGGACACTGGATAATTCACCCCTCCACTTT. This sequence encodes CASGTLDNSPLHF. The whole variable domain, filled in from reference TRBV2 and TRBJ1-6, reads EPEVTQTPSHQVTQMGQEVILRCVPISNHLYFYWYRQILGQKVEFLVSFYNNEISEKSEIFDDQFSVERPDGSNFTLKIRSTKLEDSAMYFCASGTLDNSPLHFGNGTRLTVT.

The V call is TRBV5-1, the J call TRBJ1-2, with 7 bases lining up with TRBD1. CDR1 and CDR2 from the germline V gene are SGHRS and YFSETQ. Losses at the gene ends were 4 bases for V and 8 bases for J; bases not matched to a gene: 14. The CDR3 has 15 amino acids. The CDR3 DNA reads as TGCGCCAGCAGCACCTCGGCAGGGGGAAGATGGGGCTACACCTTC. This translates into CASSTSAGGRWGYTF.